Below, 16 T cell receptor beta chains from the same sample are listed, as sequenced in a study of T cell responses to AZD1222 COVID-19 vaccine. Using immunoSEQ multiplex PCR, the repertoire was profiled, and TCRdb retains in-frame clones only, with some absent. The sample has 150,000 to 200,000 clones, about 90% seen once. The sample consisted of peripheral blood, taken on day 0 of MenACWY control vaccination. Receptor source: an adult in good health.

This chain uses TRBV7-2 with TRBJ1-3; no clear D gene. Germline CDR1 reads SGHTA; CDR2 reads FQGNSA. V lost 1 base, J lost 1 base, and 8 bases lay in between. This CDR3 has 15 amino acids. The CDR3 is CASSLGSRSGNTIYF. DNA of the CDR3: TGTGCCAGCAGCTTAGGATCCCGATCTGGAAACACCATATATTTT.

This clone was observed once. The CDR3 DNA is TGTGCCAGCAGCCCGAGGGGACTAGCGGGGGGGCGCGGTGAGCAGTTCTTC. This codes for CASSPRGLAGGRGEQFF. This sequence joins TRBV3-1 (or the pseudogene TRBV3-2) and TRBJ2-1, with 16 positions matching TRBD2. The CDR3 has 17 residues. Germline CDR1 LGHDT, CDR2 YNNKEL (reference sequence). V lost 4 bases and J lost 9; bases outside the gene matches: 9.

The rearrangement joins TRBV18 to TRBJ2-1; D ambiguous. The V end lost 3 bases, the J end lost 8 bases, and 17 bases lay between the germline ends. Germline-derived CDR1 and CDR2 are KGHSH and LQKENI. CDR3 length equals 15 residues. Here the CDR3 reads CASSPPPPRYYEQFF. The CDR3 DNA sequence: TGTGCCAGCTCACCCCCACCCCCTAGGTACTATGAGCAGTTCTTC.

The chain uses TRBV5-1 and TRBJ1-1; tentatively, D is TRBD1 (5 bases). Trimming stripped 4 bases from V and 0 bases from J, with 10 bases between. Germline V gene lookup returns CDR1 SGHRS and CDR2 YFSETQ. This CDR3 contains 14 residues. The CDR3 is CASSKQDMNTEAFF. CDR3 coding DNA: TGCGCCAGCAGCAAACAGGACATGAACACTGAAGCTTTCTTT. Combining the CDR3 with reference TRBV5-1 and TRBJ1-1 gives the whole variable domain KAGVTQTPRYLIKTRGQQVTLSCSPISGHRSVSWYQQTPGQGLQFLFEYFSETQRNKGNFPGRFSGRQFSNSRSEMNVSTLELGDSALYLCASSKQDMNTEAFFGQGTRLTVV.

CDR3 region: CASSPQGTDYGYTF. The CDR3 coding sequence is TGTGCCAGCTCACCACAGGGGACGGACTATGGCTACACCTTC. The rearrangement links TRBV18 to TRBJ1-2; TRBD1 might be the D (5 bases). Germline V gives CDR1 KGHSH, CDR2 LQKENI. The V and J ends lost 1 base and 3 bases respectively, with 9 bases between them. The CDR3 runs 14 residues.

J is TRBJ2-5 and V is TRBV11-2, with a possible D match to TRBD2 (7 bases). Trimming stripped 6 bases from V and 4 bases from J, with 18 bases between. This CDR3 contains 15 residues. Germline assignment: CDR1 SGHAT and CDR2 FQNNGV. CDR3 in DNA: TGTGCCAGCAGTTCAGGGGAGGGTTTTCCAGAGACCCAGTACTTC. Translation: CASSSGEGFPETQYF.

The V and J genes are TRBV9 and TRBJ2-1; the match to TRBD2 covers 10 bases. This CDR3 is built from 15 residues. CDR1 and CDR2 from the germline V gene are SGDLS and YYNGEE. Unmatched junction bases numbered 9, after V lost 5 bases and J lost 7 bases. This CDR3 is CASSASGGAGNEQFF. CDR3 DNA: TGTGCCAGCAGTGCAAGCGGGGGGGCAGGTAATGAGCAGTTCTTC. Based on the CDR3 plus reference TRBV9 and TRBJ2-1, the full variable domain is DSGVTQTPKHLITATGQRVTLRCSPRSGDLSVYWYQQSLDQGLQFLIQYYNGEERAKGNILERFSAQQFPDLHSELNLSSLELGDSALYFCASSASGGAGNEQFFGPGTRLTVL.

This chain connects TRBV7-7 to TRBJ2-6; TRBD1 matches 11 bases. The V gene end was trimmed by 5 bases and the J gene end by 3 bases; junction bases not matched to a gene: 9. CDR1 is SSHAT, CDR2 FNYEAQ, per germline (reference sequence). This CDR3 region has 18 residues. Here the CDR3 reads CASSPGGTGGSGANVLTF. CDR3 bases: TGTGCCAGCAGCCCTGGCGGGACAGGGGGGAGTGGGGCCAACGTCCTGACTTTC.

The chain is built from TRBV4-1 and TRBJ2-7; the match to TRBD1 covers 10 bases. CDR3 length equals 15 residues. With 2 bases clipped from V and 6 bases from J, the junction kept 7 bases outside the gene matches. Germline lookup yields CDR1 MGHRA and CDR2 YSYEKL. The CDR3 region is CASSQQGTGVFEQYF. The CDR3 DNA sequence: TGCGCCAGCAGCCAACAGGGGACAGGGGTTTTCGAGCAGTACTTC.

V and J are TRBV5-4 and TRBJ1-2; TRBD1 matches 7 bases. V gave up 5 bases and J gave up 5 bases; unmatched junction bases: 9. Germline V gene sequence: CDR1 SGHNT, CDR2 YYREEE (reference sequence). CDR3 length: 14 amino acids. This chain's CDR3 is CASSSGGRLYGYTF. The CDR3 region has the DNA TGTGCCAGCAGTTCAGGGGGGAGGTTATATGGCTACACCTTC.

J is TRBJ2-5 and V is TRBV3-1 (or the pseudogene TRBV3-2); no reliable D call. The length of the CDR3 is 12 residues. V was cut by 1 base and J by 5 bases, with 5 bases left in between. Germline V gene sequence: CDR1 LGHDT, CDR2 YNNKEL (reference sequence). The CDR3 DNA reads as TGTGCCAGCAGCCAAGCTGGGGAGACCCAGTACTTC. Translation gives CASSQAGETQYF.

Only a few counts were recorded for this clone. The V call is TRBV28, the J call TRBJ2-7, with TRBD2 matching 10 bases. Germline CDR1 and CDR2: MDHEN and SYDVKM. CDR3 length equals 19 residues. Trimming cost V 4 bases and J 2 bases; bases outside gene matches: 17. In DNA, the CDR3 is TGTGCCAGCAGTTCCCCGGGACAGATTAGCGGGAGGCCAGCCTACGAGCAGTACTTC. It encodes CASSSPGQISGRPAYEQYF.

The rearrangement uses TRBV7-6 and TRBJ1-2, with TRBD1 matching over 10 bases. Trimming removed 4 bases from V and 7 bases from J; junction bases left unmatched: 9. This CDR3 is built from 15 residues. Germline CDR1 SGHVS, CDR2 FNYEAQ. This chain's CDR3 is CASSSADRGLAGYTF. CDR3 coding DNA: TGTGCCAGCAGCTCCGCCGACAGGGGGCTGGCTGGCTACACCTTC.

The chain carries TRBV6-1 and TRBJ1-4; possible D gene TRBD1, 6 bases. The CDR3 is 14 amino acids. The V end was cut by 0 bases, the J end by 5 bases, with 7 bases between. CDR1 is MNHNS and CDR2 is SASEGT in the germline V gene. CDR3 region: CASSEATGNEKLFF. CDR3 DNA sequence: TGTGCCAGCAGTGAAGCTACAGGGAATGAAAAACTGTTTTTT.

The chain couples TRBV27 to TRBJ2-3; 14 bases agree with TRBD2. This CDR3 is built from 16 residues. In germline, CDR1 is MNHEY, CDR2 SMNVEV (reference sequence). V lost 4 bases to trimming and J lost 2 bases; unmatched junction nucleotides: 2. The CDR3 protein is CASSSGLAGVTDTQYF. CDR3 nucleotide sequence: TGTGCCAGCAGTTCGGGACTAGCGGGAGTCACAGATACGCAGTATTTT.

The chain recombines TRBV25-1 with TRBJ1-4, with TRBD1 matching over 9 bases. The CDR3 totals 16 residues. Trimming took 3 bases from V and 7 from J; bases not matched to a gene: 9. Per germline, CDR1 MGHDK and CDR2 SYGVNS. DNA for the CDR3: TGTGCCAGCAGTGACCGGACCGTGACAGGGGGTGAAAAACTGTTTTTT. Amino acids: CASSDRTVTGGEKLFF.